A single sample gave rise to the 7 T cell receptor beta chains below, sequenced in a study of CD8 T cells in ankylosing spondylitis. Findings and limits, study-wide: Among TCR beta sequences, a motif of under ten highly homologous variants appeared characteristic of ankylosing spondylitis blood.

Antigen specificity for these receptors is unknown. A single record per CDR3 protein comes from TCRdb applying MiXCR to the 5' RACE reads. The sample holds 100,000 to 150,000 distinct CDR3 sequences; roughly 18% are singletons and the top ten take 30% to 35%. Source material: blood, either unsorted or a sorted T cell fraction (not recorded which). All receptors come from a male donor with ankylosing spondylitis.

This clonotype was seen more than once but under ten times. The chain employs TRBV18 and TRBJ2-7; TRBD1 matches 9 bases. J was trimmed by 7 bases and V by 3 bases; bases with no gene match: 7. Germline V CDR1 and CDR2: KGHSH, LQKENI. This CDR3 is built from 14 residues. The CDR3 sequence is CASSPPNRGLEQYF. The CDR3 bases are TGTGCCAGCTCACCTCCAAACAGGGGGCTAGAGCAGTACTTC.

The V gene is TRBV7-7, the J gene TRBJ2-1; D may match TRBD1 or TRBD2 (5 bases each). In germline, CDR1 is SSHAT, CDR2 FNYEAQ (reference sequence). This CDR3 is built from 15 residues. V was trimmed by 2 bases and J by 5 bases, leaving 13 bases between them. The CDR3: CASSLLLGTNNEQFF. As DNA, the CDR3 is TGTGCCAGCAGCTTACTGTTGGGGACCAACAATGAGCAGTTCTTC.

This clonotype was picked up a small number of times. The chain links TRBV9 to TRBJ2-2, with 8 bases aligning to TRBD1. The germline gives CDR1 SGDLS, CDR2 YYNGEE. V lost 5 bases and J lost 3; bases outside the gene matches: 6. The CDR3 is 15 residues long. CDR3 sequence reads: CASRSDRVDTGELFF. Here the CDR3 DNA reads TGTGCCAGCAGGTCGGACAGGGTTGACACCGGGGAGCTGTTTTTT.

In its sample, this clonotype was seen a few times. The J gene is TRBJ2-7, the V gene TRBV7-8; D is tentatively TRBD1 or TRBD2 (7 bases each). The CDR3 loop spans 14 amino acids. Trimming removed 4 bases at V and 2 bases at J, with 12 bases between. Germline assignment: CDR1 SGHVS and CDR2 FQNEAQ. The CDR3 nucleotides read TGTGCCAGCAGCTCAGGGGGAGGGACCTACGAGCAGTACTTC. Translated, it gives CASSSGGGTYEQYF. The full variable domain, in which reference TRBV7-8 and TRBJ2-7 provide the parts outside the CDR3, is GAGVSQSPRYKVAKRGQDVALRCDPISGHVSLFWYQQALGQGPEFLTYFQNEAQLDKSGLPSDRFFAERPEGSVSTLKIQRTQQEDSAVYLCASSSGGGTYEQYFGPGTRLTVT.

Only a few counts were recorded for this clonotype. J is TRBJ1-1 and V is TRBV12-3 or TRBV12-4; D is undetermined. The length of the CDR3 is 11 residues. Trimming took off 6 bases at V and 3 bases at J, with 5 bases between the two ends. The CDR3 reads CASSRHTEAFF. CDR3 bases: TGTGCCAGCAGCCGTCACACTGAAGCTTTCTTT.

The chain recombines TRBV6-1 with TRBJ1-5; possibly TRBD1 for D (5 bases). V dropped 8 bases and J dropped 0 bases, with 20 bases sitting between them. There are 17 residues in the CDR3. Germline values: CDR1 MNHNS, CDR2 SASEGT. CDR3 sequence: CASLSVPRTNSNQPQHF. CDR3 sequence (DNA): TGTGCCAGCCTCTCGGTCCCCAGGACAAATAGCAATCAGCCCCAGCATTTT.

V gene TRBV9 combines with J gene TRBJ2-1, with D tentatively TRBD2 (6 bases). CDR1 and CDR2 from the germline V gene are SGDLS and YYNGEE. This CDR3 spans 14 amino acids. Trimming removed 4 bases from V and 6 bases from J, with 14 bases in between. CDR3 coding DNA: TGTGCCAGCAGCCCGGGGAGGCGGGCCAATGAGCAGTTCTTC. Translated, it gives CASSPGRRANEQFF.